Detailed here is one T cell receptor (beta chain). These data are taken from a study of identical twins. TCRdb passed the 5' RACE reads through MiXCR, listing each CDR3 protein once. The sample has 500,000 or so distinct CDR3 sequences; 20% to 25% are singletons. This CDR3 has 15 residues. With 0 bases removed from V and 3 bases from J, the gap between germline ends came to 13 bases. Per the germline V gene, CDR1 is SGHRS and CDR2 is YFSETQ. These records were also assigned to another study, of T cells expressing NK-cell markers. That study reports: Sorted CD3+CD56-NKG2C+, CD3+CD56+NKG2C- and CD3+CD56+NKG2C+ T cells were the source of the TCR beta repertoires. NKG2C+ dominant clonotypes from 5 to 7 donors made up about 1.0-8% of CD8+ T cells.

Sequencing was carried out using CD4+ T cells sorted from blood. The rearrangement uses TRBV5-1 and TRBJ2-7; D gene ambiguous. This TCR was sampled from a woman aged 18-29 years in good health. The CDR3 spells CASSLGQARNYEQYF. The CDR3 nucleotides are TGCGCCAGCAGCTTGGGGCAGGCCAGAAACTACGAGCAGTACTTC.